These 10 T cell receptor beta chains came from one sample sequenced in a study of OX40 agonist ivuxolimab in advanced cancers. The protocol was immunoSEQ multiplex PCR, while the TCRdb copy is restricted to in-frame clones and leaves out a portion. The table includes over 10,000 clones, 75% to 95% detected once. The source material was CD4+ or CD8+ T cells sorted from blood, sampled in a trial of the OX40 agonist ivuxolimab. The receptor set was obtained from an adult with an advanced solid tumor such as melanoma, head and neck, liver or kidney cancer.

The J gene is TRBJ2-6, the V gene TRBV2, with D perhaps matching TRBD1 (5 bases). With 7 bases removed from V and 4 bases from J, the gap between germline ends came to 11 bases. Germline V CDR1 and CDR2: SNHLY, FYNNEI. The CDR3 has 14 residues. CDR3 sequence reads: CASTSGFGANVLTF. Here the CDR3 DNA reads TGTGCCAGCACATCAGGGTTCGGGGCCAACGTCCTGACTTTC.

This chain uses TRBV6-4 with TRBJ2-3, with a possible D match to TRBD2 (7 bases). Between the trimmed V and J ends, which lost 4 bases and 2 bases, there was a span of 13 bases. The CDR3 is made up of 15 amino acids. Germline V CDR1 and CDR2: MRHNA, SNTAGT. The CDR3: CASSVEGGTTDTQYF. In DNA, the CDR3 is TGTGCCAGCAGTGTGGAGGGGGGGACCACAGATACGCAGTATTTT.

This clone was recorded once. The chain joins TRBV7-6 to TRBJ2-1; 10 positions match TRBD1. The junction had 8 bases not matched to a gene; V was cut back by 1 base and J by 8 bases. The CDR3 is 16 residues long. CDR1 is SGHVS and CDR2 is FNYEAQ in the germline V gene. Here the CDR3 DNA reads TGTGCCAGCAGCTTAGTCGCCGGACAGGGGGTCTATGAGCAGTTCTTC. Translated: CASSLVAGQGVYEQFF. The whole variable domain, remainder taken from reference TRBV7-6 and TRBJ2-1, is GAGVSQSPRYKVTKRGQDVALRCDPISGHVSLYWYRQALGQGPEFLTYFNYEAQQDKSGLPNDRFSAERPEGSISTLTIQRTEQRDSAMYRCASSLVAGQGVYEQFFGPGTRLTVL.

This chain connects TRBV7-9 to TRBJ2-7; the match to TRBD2 covers 8 bases. Germline-derived CDR1 and CDR2 are SEHNR and FQNEAQ (reference sequence). CDR3 length: 14 amino acids. The trim removed 6 bases at V and 9 bases at J, leaving 13 bases unmatched. This CDR3 is CASSQTSEAPSQYF. The CDR3 DNA is TGTGCCAGCAGTCAGACTAGCGAGGCCCCTTCGCAGTACTTC.

This clone was detected a few times. V gene TRBV7-9 combines with J gene TRBJ2-7; D is unclear. V lost 0 bases to trimming and J lost 4 bases, with 4 bases between them. The length of the CDR3 is 12 residues. Germline lookup yields CDR1 SEHNR and CDR2 FQNEAQ (reference sequence). CDR3 loop: CASSLATYEQYF. CDR3 in DNA: TGTGCCAGCAGCTTAGCGACTTACGAGCAGTACTTC. The variable domain in full, with the rest retrieved from reference TRBV7-9 and TRBJ2-7, is DTGVSQNPRHKITKRGQNVTFRCDPISEHNRLYWYRQTLGQGPEFLTYFQNEAQLEKSRLLSDRFSAERPKGSFSTLEIQRTEQGDSAMYLCASSLATYEQYFGPGTRLTVT.

This chain uses TRBV11-2 with TRBJ1-3; 7 positions agree with TRBD1. V lost 0 bases and J lost 3; bases outside the gene matches: 5. Germline V gene data show CDR1 as SGHAT and CDR2 as FQNNGV. The CDR3 runs to 16 residues. CDR3 loop: CASSLDLGTVGNTIYF. In DNA form, the CDR3 reads TGTGCCAGCAGCTTAGATCTCGGGACAGTTGGAAACACCATATATTTT.

V is TRBV7-9 and J is TRBJ2-3; 15 nucleotides align to TRBD2. Germline V gives CDR1 SEHNR, CDR2 FQNEAQ (reference sequence). Trimming at V came to 1 base and at J to 5 bases, leaving 4 bases not matched to a gene. The CDR3 is made up of 17 amino acids. CDR3 loop: CASSLGTSGGAEDTQYF. CDR3 coding DNA: TGTGCCAGCAGCTTAGGGACTAGCGGGGGGGCTGAAGATACGCAGTATTTT.

The chain couples TRBV7-3 to TRBJ2-1; D ambiguous. CDR1 and CDR2 from the germline V gene are SGHTA and FQGTGA. This CDR3 has 15 amino acids. Trimming cost V 2 bases and J 5 bases, with 13 bases left between them. CDR3: CASSLGTGPNNEQFF. The CDR3 nucleotides read TGTGCCAGCAGCTTAGGTACCGGACCCAACAATGAGCAGTTCTTC. Full variable domain (missing parts from reference TRBV7-3 and TRBJ2-1): GAGVSQTPSNKVTEKGKYVELRCDPISGHTALYWYRQSLGQGPEFLIYFQGTGAADDSGLPNDRFFAVRPEGSVSTLKIQRTERGDSAVYLCASSLGTGPNNEQFFGPGTRLTVL.

The genes are TRBV7-9 and TRBJ2-6; D unclear. CDR1 is SEHNR and CDR2 is FQNEAQ in the germline V gene (reference sequence). Trimming took 5 bases from V and 2 from J, leaving 13 bases between them. There are 16 residues in the CDR3. CDR3: CASSVGYMAGANVLTF. Written as DNA, the CDR3 is TGTGCCAGCAGCGTAGGATATATGGCTGGGGCCAACGTCCTGACTTTC. Complete variable domain (other parts from reference TRBV7-9 and TRBJ2-6): DTGVSQNPRHKITKRGQNVTFRCDPISEHNRLYWYRQTLGQGPEFLTYFQNEAQLEKSRLLSDRFSAERPKGSFSTLEIQRTEQGDSAMYLCASSVGYMAGANVLTFGAGSRLTVL.

The CDR3 region has the DNA TGTGCCAGCAGCCAAGCTACCACCTACGAGCAGTACTTC. Translation: CASSQATTYEQYF. The chain links TRBV14 to TRBJ2-7; D not certain. CDR3 size: 13 residues. V gave up 1 base and J gave up 2 bases, with 6 bases separating them. Germline CDR1 is SGHDN and CDR2 is FVKESK.